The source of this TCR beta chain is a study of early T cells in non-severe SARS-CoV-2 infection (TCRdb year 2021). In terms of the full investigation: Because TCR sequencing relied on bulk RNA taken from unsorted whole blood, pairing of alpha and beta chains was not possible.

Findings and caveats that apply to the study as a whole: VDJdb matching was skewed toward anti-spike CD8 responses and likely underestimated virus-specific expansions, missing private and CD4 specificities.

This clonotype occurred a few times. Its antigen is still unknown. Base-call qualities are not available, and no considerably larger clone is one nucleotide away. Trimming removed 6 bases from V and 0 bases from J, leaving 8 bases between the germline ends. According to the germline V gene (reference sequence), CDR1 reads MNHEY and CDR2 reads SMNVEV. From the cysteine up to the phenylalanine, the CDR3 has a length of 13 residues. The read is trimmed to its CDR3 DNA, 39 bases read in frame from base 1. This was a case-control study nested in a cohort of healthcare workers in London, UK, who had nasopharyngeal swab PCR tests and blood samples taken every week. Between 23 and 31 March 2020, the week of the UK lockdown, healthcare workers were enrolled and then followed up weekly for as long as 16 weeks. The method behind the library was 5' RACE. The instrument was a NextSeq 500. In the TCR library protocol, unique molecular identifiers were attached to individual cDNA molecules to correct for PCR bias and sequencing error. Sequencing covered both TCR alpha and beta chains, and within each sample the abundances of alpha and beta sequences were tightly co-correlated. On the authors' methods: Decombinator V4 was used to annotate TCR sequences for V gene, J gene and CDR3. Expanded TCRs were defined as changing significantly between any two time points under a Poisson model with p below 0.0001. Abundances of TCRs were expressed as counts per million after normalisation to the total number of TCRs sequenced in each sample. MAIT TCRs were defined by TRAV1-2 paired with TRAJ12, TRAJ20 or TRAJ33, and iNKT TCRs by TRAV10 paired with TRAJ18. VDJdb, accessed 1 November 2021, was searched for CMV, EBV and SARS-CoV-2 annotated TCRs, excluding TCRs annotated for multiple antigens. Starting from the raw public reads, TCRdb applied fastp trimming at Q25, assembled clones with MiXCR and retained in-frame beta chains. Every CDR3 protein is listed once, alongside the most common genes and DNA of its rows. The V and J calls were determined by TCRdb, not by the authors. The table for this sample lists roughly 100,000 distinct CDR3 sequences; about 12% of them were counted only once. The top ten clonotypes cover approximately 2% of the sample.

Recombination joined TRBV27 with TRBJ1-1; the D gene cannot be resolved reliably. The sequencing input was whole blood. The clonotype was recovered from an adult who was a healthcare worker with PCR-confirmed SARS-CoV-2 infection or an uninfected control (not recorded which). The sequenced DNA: TGTGCCAGCAGCCAAATTATGAACACTGAAGCTTTCTTT. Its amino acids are CASSQIMNTEAFF.